The entry that follows covers one TCR beta chain sequence. The antigen is not known. MiXCR, applied by TCRdb to the 5' RACE reads, yields one record per CDR3 protein. Among hundreds of thousands of distinct CDR3 sequences, 20% to 25% were seen once, and the ten largest hold around 8.7%. This sample is drawn from a study of T-cell memory formation after mild COVID-19. Study at large: TCR clusters were mostly confined to one donor each. Whole-study findings and limits: Cross-reactive memory appears to have joined, as suggested by some responding clones showing up in pre-infection memory. CD4+ clones that contracted lay mainly in CM and EM; CD8+ ones lay in EMRA. The study found balanced CD4/CD8 in clones contracting day 15 to 85 and a CD4+ lean in later expanders.

The CDR3 loop spans 17 amino acids. The junction had 6 bases not matched to a gene; V was cut back by 1 base and J by 0 bases. Germline-derived CDR1 and CDR2 are SGHAT and FQNNGV. The rearrangement uses TRBV11-2 and TRBJ1-5; TRBD1 aligns across 7 bases. The material sequenced was PBMCs or a T cell subset sorted from them (not recorded which). This TCR derives from an adult woman who had mild COVID-19 (a few samples of this study predate the infection). Cell type and time point are not known. This chain's CDR3 is CASSLGQGGTSNQPQHF. The CDR3 coding sequence is TGTGCCAGCAGCTTAGGGCAGGGGGGGACTAGCAATCAGCCCCAGCATTTT.